The clone carrying this T cell receptor beta chain was seen more than once but under ten times. Its antigen is not known. These data are taken from a study of identical twins. Findings and limits, study-wide: There was more out-of-frame TCR alpha sharing in monozygotic twins than models estimated. Fewer insertions marked abundant cord blood beta clonotypes; young adult naive trended weakly, memory not at all. Diverse VJ usage suggested most zero-insertion clonotypes were not invariant T cells.

Template switching created a universal primer site, and the cDNA included unique molecular identifiers. MiXCR, applied by TCRdb to the 5' RACE reads, yields one record per CDR3 protein. This table holds around 1.7 million distinct CDR3 sequences, 32% found once. Germline CDR1 is MNHEY and CDR2 is SMNVEV (reference sequence). CDR3 size: 17 residues. The V segment lost 6 bases and the J segment 3 bases; nucleotides outside the gene matches: 11. The sequence derives from a newborn girl in good health. Sequencing used cord blood. The V gene is TRBV27, the J gene TRBJ1-4; 9 positions match TRBD1. The DNA of the CDR3 is TGTGCCAGCAGCACCGGGACAGGGTTGAAAGCTAATGAAAAACTGTTTTTT. It encodes CASSTGTGLKANEKLFF. Full variable domain (outside the CDR3, taken from reference TRBV27 and TRBJ1-4): EAQVTQNPRYLITVTGKKLTVTCSQNMNHEYMSWYRQDPGLGLRQIYYSMNVEVTDKGDVPEGYKVSRKEKRNFPLILESPSPNQTSLYFCASSTGTGLKANEKLFFGSGTQLSVL.